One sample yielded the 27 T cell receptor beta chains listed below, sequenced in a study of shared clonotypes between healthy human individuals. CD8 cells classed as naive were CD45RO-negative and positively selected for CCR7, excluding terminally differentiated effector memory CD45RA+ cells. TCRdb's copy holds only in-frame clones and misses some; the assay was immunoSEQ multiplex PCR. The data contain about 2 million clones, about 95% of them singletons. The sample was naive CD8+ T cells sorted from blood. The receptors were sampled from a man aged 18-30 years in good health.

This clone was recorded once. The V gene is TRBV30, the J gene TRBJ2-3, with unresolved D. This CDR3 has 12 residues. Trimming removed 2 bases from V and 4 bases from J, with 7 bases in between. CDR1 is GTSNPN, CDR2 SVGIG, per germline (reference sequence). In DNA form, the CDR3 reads TGTGCCTGGAGTCCCGTAGCAGATACGCAGTATTTT. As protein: CAWSPVADTQYF.

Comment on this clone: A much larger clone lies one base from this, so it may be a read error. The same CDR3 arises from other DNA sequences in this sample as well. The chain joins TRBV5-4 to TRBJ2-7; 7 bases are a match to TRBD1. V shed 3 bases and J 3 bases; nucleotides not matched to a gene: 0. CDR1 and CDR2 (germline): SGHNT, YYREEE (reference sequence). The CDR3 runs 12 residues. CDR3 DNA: TGTGCCAGCAGCTCAGGGGGCTACGAGCAGTACTTC. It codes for CASSSGGYEQYF.

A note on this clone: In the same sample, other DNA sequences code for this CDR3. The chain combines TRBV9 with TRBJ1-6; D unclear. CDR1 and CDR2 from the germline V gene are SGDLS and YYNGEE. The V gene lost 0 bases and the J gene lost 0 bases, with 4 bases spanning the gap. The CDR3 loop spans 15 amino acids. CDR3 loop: CASSVGGSYNSPLHF. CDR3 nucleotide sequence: TGTGCCAGCAGCGTAGGCGGCTCCTATAATTCACCCCTCCACTTT.

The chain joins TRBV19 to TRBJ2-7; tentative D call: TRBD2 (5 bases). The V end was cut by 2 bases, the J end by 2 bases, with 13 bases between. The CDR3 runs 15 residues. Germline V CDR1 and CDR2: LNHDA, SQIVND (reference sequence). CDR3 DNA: TGTGCCAGTAGTATATATAGTGGGGAGACCTACGAGCAGTACTTC. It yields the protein CASSIYSGETYEQYF.

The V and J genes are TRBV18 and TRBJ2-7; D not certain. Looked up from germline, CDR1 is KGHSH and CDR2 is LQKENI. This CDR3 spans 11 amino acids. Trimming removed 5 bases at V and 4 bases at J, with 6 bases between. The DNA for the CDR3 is TGTGCCAGCTCAATGGGATACGAGCAGTACTTC. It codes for CASSMGYEQYF.

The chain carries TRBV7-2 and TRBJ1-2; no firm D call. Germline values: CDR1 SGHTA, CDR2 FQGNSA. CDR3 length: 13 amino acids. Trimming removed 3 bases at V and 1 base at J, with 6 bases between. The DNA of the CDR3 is TGTGCCAGCAGCTTCCTCAATAACTATGGCTACACCTTC. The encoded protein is CASSFLNNYGYTF.

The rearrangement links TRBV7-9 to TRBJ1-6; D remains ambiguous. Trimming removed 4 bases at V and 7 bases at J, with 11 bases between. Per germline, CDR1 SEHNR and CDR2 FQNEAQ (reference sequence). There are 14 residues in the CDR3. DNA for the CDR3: TGTGCCAGCAGCTCCCAAAGTCCAAATTCACCCCTCCACTTT. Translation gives CASSSQSPNSPLHF.

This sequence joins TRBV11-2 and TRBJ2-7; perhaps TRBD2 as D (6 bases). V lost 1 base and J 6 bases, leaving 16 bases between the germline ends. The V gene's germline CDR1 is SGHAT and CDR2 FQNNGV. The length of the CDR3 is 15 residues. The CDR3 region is CASSLVRGPLSEQYF. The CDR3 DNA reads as TGTGCCAGCAGCTTAGTGCGGGGACCCTTGAGCGAGCAGTACTTC. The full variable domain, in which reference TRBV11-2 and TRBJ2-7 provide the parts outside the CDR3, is EAGVAQSPRYKIIEKRQSVAFWCNPISGHATLYWYQQILGQGPKLLIQFQNNGVVDDSQLPKDRFSAERLKGVDSTLKIQPAKLEDSAVYLCASSLVRGPLSEQYFGPGTRLTVT.

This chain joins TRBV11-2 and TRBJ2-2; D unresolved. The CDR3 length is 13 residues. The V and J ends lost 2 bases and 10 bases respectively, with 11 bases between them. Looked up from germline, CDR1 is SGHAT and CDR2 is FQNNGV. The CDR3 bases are TGTGCCAGCAGCTTACAAGCTAGAGAGGAGCTGTTTTTT. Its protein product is CASSLQAREELFF. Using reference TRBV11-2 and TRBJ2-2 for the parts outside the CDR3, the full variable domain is EAGVAQSPRYKIIEKRQSVAFWCNPISGHATLYWYQQILGQGPKLLIQFQNNGVVDDSQLPKDRFSAERLKGVDSTLKIQPAKLEDSAVYLCASSLQAREELFFGEGSRLTVL.

In DNA, the CDR3 is TGTGCCAGCAGCTTAGACACTTCGAACATTCAGTACTTC. Protein sequence: CASSLDTSNIQYF. V is TRBV13 and J is TRBJ2-4; D not certain. V lost 1 base and J lost 7, with 8 bases in between. The CDR3 consists of 13 residues. Germline V lookup: CDR1 PRHDT, CDR2 FYEKMQ (reference sequence).

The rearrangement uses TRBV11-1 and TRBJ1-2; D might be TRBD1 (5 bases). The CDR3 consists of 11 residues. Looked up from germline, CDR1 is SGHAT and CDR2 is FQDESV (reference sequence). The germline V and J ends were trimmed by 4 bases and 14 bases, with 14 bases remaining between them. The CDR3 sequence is CASSSGTSLTF. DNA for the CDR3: TGTGCCAGCAGCTCCGGGACCTCCCTAACCTTC.

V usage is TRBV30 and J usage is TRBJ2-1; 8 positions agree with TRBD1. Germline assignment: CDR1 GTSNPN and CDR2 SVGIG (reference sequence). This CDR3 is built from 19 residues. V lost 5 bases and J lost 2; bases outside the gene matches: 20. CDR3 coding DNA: TGTGCCTGGTACCGACCAGGGGGCTACGCACCCGCCACCTACAATGAGCAGTTCTTC. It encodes CAWYRPGGYAPATYNEQFF.

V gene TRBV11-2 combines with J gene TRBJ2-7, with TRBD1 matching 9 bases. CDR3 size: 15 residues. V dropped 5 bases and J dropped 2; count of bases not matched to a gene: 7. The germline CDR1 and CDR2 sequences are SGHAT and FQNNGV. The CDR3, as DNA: TGTGCCAGCAGCCCTACAGGGGGCCTACCCTACGAGCAGTACTTC. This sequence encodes CASSPTGGLPYEQYF.

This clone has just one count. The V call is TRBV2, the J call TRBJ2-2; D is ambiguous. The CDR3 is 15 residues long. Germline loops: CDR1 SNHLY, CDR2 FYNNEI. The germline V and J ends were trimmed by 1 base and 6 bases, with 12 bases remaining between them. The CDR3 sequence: CASSEVSYRAGELFF. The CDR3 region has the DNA TGTGCCAGCAGTGAAGTCTCATATCGGGCCGGGGAGCTGTTTTTT.

CDR3 in amino acids: CASSRTTTTDTQYF. For the CDR3, the DNA is TGTGCCAGCAGCAGGACTACTACCACAGATACGCAGTATTTT. J is TRBJ2-3 and V is TRBV28, with a possible D match to TRBD2 (6 bases). Germline assignment: CDR1 MDHEN and CDR2 SYDVKM. The CDR3 covers 14 residues. The germline V and J ends were trimmed by 6 bases and 2 bases, with 12 bases remaining between them.

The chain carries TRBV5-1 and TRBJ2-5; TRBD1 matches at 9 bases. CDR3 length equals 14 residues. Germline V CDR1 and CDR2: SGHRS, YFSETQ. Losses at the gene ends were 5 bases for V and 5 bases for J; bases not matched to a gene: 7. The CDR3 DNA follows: TGCGCCAGCAGATTCTTACAGGGGGCGGAGACCCAGTACTTC. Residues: CASRFLQGAETQYF.

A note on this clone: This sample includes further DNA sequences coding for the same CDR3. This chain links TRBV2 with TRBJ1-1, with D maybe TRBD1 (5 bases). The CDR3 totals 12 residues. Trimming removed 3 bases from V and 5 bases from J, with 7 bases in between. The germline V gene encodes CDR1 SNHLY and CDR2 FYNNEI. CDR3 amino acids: CASSEGGTEAFF. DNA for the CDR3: TGTGCCAGCAGTGAGGGGGGGACTGAAGCTTTCTTT.

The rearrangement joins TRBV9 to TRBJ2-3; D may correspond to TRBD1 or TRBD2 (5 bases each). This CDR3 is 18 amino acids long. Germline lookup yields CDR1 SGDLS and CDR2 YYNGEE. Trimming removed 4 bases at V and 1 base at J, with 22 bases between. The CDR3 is CASSFHYGALIGTDTQYF. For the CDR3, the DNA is TGTGCCAGCAGCTTCCACTACGGGGCGCTCATTGGCACAGATACGCAGTATTTT.

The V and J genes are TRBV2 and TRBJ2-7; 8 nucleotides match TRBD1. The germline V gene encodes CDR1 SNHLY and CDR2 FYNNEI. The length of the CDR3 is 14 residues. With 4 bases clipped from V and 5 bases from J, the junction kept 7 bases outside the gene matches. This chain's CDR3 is CASSVPGGGDEQYF. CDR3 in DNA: TGTGCCAGCAGTGTGCCAGGGGGCGGCGACGAGCAGTACTTC. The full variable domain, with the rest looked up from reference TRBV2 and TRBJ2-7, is EPEVTQTPSHQVTQMGQEVILRCVPISNHLYFYWYRQILGQKVEFLVSFYNNEISEKSEIFDDQFSVERPDGSNFTLKIRSTKLEDSAMYFCASSVPGGGDEQYFGPGTRLTVT.

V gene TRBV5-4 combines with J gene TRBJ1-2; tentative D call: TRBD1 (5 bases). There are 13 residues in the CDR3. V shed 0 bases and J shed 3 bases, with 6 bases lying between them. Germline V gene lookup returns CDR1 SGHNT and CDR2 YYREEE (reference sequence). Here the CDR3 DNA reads TGTGCCAGCAGCTTGGAGGGGTACTATGGCTACACCTTC. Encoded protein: CASSLEGYYGYTF.

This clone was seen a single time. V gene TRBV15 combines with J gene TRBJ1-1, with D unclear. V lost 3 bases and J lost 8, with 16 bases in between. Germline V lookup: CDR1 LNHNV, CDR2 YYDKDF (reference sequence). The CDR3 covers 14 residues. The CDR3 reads CATSRDHGLEEAFF. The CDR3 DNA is TGTGCCACCAGCAGGGATCATGGGTTGGAGGAAGCTTTCTTT.

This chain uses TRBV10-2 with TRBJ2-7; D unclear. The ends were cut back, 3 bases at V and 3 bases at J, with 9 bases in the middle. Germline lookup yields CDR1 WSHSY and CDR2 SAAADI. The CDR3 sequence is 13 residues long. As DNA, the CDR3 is TGCGCCAGCAGTGACTCTGGCGGCTACGAGCAGTACTTC. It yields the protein CASSDSGGYEQYF.

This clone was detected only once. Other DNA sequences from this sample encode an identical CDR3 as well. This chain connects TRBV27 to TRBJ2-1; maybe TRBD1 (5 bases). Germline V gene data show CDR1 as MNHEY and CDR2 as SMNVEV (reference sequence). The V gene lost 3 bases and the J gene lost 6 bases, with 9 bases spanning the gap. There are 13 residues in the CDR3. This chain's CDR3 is CASSFLQGNEQFF. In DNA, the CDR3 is TGTGCCAGCAGTTTCCTTCAGGGCAATGAGCAGTTCTTC.

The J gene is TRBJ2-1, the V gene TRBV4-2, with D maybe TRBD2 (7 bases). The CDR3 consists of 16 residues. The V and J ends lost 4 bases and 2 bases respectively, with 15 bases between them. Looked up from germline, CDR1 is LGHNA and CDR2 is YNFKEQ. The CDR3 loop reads CASSPDAGAPYNEQFF. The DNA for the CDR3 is TGTGCCAGCAGCCCAGACGCGGGGGCCCCCTACAATGAGCAGTTCTTC.

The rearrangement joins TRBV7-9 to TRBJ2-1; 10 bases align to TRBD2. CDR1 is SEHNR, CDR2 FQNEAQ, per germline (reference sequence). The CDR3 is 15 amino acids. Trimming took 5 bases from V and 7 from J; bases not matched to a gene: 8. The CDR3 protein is CASSRPSGSLNEQFF. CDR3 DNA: TGTGCCAGCAGCCGACCTAGCGGGAGTTTGAATGAGCAGTTCTTC.

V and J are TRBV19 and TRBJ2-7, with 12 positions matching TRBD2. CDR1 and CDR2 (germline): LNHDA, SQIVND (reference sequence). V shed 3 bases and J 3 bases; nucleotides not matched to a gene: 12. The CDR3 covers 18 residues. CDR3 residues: CASSIRTSGNGLDYEQYF. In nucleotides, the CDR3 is TGTGCCAGTAGTATCCGGACTAGCGGGAATGGGTTGGACTACGAGCAGTACTTC.

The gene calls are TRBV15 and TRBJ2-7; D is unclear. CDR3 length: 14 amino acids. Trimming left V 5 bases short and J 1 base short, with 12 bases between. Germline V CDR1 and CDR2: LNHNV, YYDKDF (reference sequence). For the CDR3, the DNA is TGTGCCACCAGCCCTGGTGAGGCTTCCTACGAGCAGTACTTC. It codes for CATSPGEASYEQYF.